This T cell receptor beta chain stems from a study of cytomegalovirus exposure and HLA in healthy donors. Study details: The approximately 130 validation repertoires and the 650 to 850 first-cohort repertoires shared a platform, a later analysis reported. Study conclusions and caveats: Rarity marked most TCR sequences, yet some public TCRs occurred in many donors. Associated with cytomegalovirus, according to the listing, were 170 or so TCR beta chains.

Remarks on this clone: Its antigen remains unknown.

This table comes from immunoSEQ multiplex PCR, and its TCRdb copy is limited to in-frame clones, with some not included. The sample yields some 130,000 clones, about 91% seen once. Trimming pared 6 bases from V and 4 bases from J, leaving 15 bases between. The germline CDR1 and CDR2 sequences are MNHEY and SVGAGI. The CDR3 covers 14 residues. The receptor was isolated from a young woman in good health and CMV-seronegative. The material sequenced was PBMCs. The chain uses TRBV6-5 and TRBJ1-1; TRBD1 might be the D (5 bases). In DNA form, the CDR3 reads TGTGCCAGCAGGCCGCGGGGCGAGACCACTGAAGCTTTCTTT. Residues: CASRPRGETTEAFF.